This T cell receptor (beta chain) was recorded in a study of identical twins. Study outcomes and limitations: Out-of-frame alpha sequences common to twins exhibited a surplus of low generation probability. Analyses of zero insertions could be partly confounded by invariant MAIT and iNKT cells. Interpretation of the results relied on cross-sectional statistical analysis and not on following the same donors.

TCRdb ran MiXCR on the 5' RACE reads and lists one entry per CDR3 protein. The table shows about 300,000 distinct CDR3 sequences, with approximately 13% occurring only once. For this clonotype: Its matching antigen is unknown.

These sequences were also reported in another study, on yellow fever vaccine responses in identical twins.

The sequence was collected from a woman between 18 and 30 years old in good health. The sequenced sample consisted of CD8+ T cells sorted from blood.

The CDR3 DNA sequence: TGTGCCAGCAGTACAACACCACTCAGGGGGGGTGGTGAGACCCAGTACTTC. Translation: CASSTTPLRGGGETQYF. This chain connects TRBV6-1 to TRBJ2-5, with D possibly called TRBD1 or TRBD2 (7 bases each). Trimming stripped 5 bases from V and 5 bases from J, with 24 bases between. This CDR3 region has 17 residues. The germline V gene has CDR1 MNHNS and CDR2 SASEGT.